The rows below give T cell receptor beta chains drawn from one sample of a study of blood T cells in healthy people across ages. One entry per CDR3 protein, called by TCRdb with MiXCR from the 5' RACE reads. This table has some 1.7 million distinct CDR3 sequences, roughly 27% appearing once. The sequenced sample was blood. These receptors were obtained from a woman aged 25 to 39 in good health. CDR3s include the opening cysteine and the closing phenylalanine or tryptophan. The order of the fields is D gene, J gene, V gene, clone size, CDR3 protein, CDR3 DNA. D genes are given only for firm matches. For some rows the clone size is stated as once, few or many, or as a class when expanded; others skip it.

-	TRBJ2-7	TRBV3-1	-	CASSQDLARYEQYF	TGTGCCAGCAGCCAAGATCTTGCGAGATACGAGCAGTACTTC
TRBD2	TRBJ2-1	TRBV9	many	CASSQRLAAYNEQFF	TGTGCCAGCAGCCAACGACTAGCGGCCTACAATGAGCAGTTCTTC
-	TRBJ2-5	TRBV15	-	CATSRPSTGPGPQYF	TGTGCCACCAGCAGACCCTCGACTGGCCCCGGCCCCCAGTACTTC
TRBD1	TRBJ1-5	TRBV10-3	-	CAVGGTGGEQPQHF	TGTGCCGTGGGGGGGACAGGGGGCGAACAGCCCCAGCATTTT
TRBD1	TRBJ2-1	TRBV5-1	-	CASSPRAGTGSHEQFF	TGCGCCAGCAGCCCTAGAGCCGGGACAGGTTCCCACGAGCAGTTCTTC
TRBD1	TRBJ2-6	TRBV7-9	-	CASSLEGARGANVLTF	TGTGCCAGCAGCTTAGAGGGGGCGAGGGGGGCCAACGTCCTGACTTTC
-	TRBJ2-5	TRBV20-1	-	CSAPPIGAQKTQYF	TGCAGTGCCCCGCCAATAGGGGCCCAAAAGACCCAGTACTTC
-	TRBJ2-5	TRBV3-1	-	CASSQARDETQYF	TGTGCCAGCAGCCAAGCCAGGGATGAGACCCAGTACTTC
-	TRBJ2-3	TRBV15	few	CATSRVPGLVNTDTQYF	TGTGCCACCAGCAGAGTCCCGGGCCTCGTCAACACAGATACGCAGTATTTT
-	TRBJ1-5	TRBV24-1	few	CATSRKGAGQPQHF	TGTGCCACCAGTCGCAAGGGAGCGGGGCAGCCCCAGCATTTT
-	TRBJ1-1	TRBV7-2	-	CASSFSTRVAFF	TGTGCCAGCAGCTTTAGCACCAGGGTTGCTTTCTTT
TRBD2	TRBJ2-1	TRBV3-1	few	CASSQEWASGSYEQFF	TGTGCCAGCAGCCAAGAGTGGGCTAGCGGGAGTTATGAGCAGTTCTTC
TRBD2	TRBJ2-1	TRBV12-3/TRBV12-4	many	CASSQLAGGYNEQFF	TGCGCCAGCAGCCAGCTAGCGGGGGGGTACAATGAGCAGTTCTTC
-	TRBJ2-3	TRBV4-1	-	CASSQVKPSTDTQYF	TGCGCCAGCAGCCAAGTGAAACCTAGCACAGATACGCAGTATTTT
TRBD2	TRBJ2-5	TRBV20-1	few	CSAWTSGGEETQYF	TGCAGTGCTTGGACTAGCGGGGGGGAGGAGACCCAGTACTTC
-	TRBJ2-1	TRBV20-1	few	CSASTIYYNEQFF	TGCAGTGCTAGCACTATATACTACAATGAGCAGTTCTTC
-	TRBJ2-1	TRBV4-1	-	CASSPDGRRTSYNEQFF	TGCGCCAGCAGCCCCGACGGGCGAAGAACCTCCTACAATGAGCAGTTCTTC
-	TRBJ2-7	TRBV13	-	CASSAPSSYELYF	TGTGCCAGCAGCGCGCCAAGCTCCTACGAGCTGTACTTC
-	TRBJ1-5	TRBV2	many	CASSDSGVQHF	TGTGCCAGCAGTGATTCTGGGGTCCAGCATTTT
-	TRBJ2-2	TRBV6-5	once	CAARGPAGELFF	TGTGCCGCTAGGGGACCAGCCGGGGAGCTGTTTTTT
-	TRBJ2-3	TRBV7-3	-	CASSQGTSFRDMQYF	TGTGCCAGCAGCCAAGGGACCAGCTTTCGAGATATGCAGTATTTT
-	TRBJ2-3	TRBV20-1	-	CSATRGTDTQYF	TGCAGTGCTACCCGGGGGACAGATACGCAGTATTTT
-	TRBJ2-4	TRBV6-2/TRBV6-3	-	CASSNRVDIQYF	TGTGCCAGCAGCAACAGGGTTGACATTCAGTACTTC
-	TRBJ2-5	TRBV7-2	many	CASSLVGQRGETQYF	TGTGCCAGCAGCTTAGTTGGGCAAAGGGGAGAGACCCAGTACTTC
-	TRBJ2-1	TRBV5-1	many	CASRLGASTYNEQFF	TGCGCCAGCAGATTGGGGGCCAGTACCTACAATGAGCAGTTCTTC
-	TRBJ1-4	TRBV7-2	-	CANSSGLRSPGDEKLFF	TGTGCCAACAGTTCTGGTTTAAGGAGCCCGGGGGATGAAAAACTGTTTTTT
TRBD1	TRBJ2-7	TRBV6-5	few	CASSYSGQAPYEQYF	TGTGCCAGCAGTTACTCGGGACAGGCCCCCTACGAGCAGTACTTC
-	TRBJ2-5	TRBV20-1	-	CSASVTAQGTQYF	TGCAGTGCTAGTGTCACGGCCCAGGGGACCCAGTACTTC
TRBD1	TRBJ2-7	TRBV9	few	CASSATGTGGLNEQYF	TGTGCCAGCAGCGCGACAGGGACAGGGGGCCTTAACGAGCAGTACTTC
TRBD2	TRBJ2-3	TRBV24-1	many	CATSRDYRDTQYF	TGTGCCACCAGCCGGGACTACCGAGATACGCAGTATTTT
-	TRBJ2-2	TRBV28	few	CASSPGTGFTGELFF	TGTGCCAGCAGTCCCGGGACGGGGTTTACCGGGGAGCTGTTTTTT
-	TRBJ2-1	TRBV9	-	CASSAVVGNNEQFF	TGTGCCAGCAGCGCGGTAGTGGGGAACAATGAGCAGTTCTTC
TRBD1	TRBJ1-1	TRBV28	-	CASSWDRVYTEAFF	TGTGCCAGCAGCTGGGACAGGGTCTACACTGAAGCTTTCTTT
TRBD1	TRBJ2-1	TRBV27	-	CASTQQGFGEQFF	TGTGCCAGCACCCAACAGGGGTTTGGTGAGCAGTTCTTC
-	TRBJ2-7	TRBV4-1	few	CASSQVLGDSPSYEQYF	TGCGCCAGCAGCCAAGTACTGGGGGACTCTCCGTCCTACGAGCAGTACTTC
-	TRBJ2-7	TRBV2	-	CASSPTGTEYF	TGTGCCAGCAGTCCGACTGGGACCGAGTACTTC
-	TRBJ2-3	TRBV18	once	CASSRRQATDTQYF	TGTGCCAGCTCCCGGCGGCAGGCGACAGATACGCAGTATTTT
-	TRBJ1-2	TRBV20-1	-	CSAREPDSKHGYTF	TGCAGTGCTAGAGAACCGGACAGCAAGCATGGCTACACCTTC
-	TRBJ2-4	TRBV28	many	CASREGAKNIQYF	TGTGCCAGCAGGGAAGGAGCCAAAAACATTCAGTACTTC
TRBD1	TRBJ2-1	TRBV20-1	-	CSARDPLGQGATPGYEQFF	TGCAGTGCTAGAGATCCCCTAGGACAGGGGGCCACCCCTGGATACGAGCAGTTCTTC
TRBD1	TRBJ2-3	TRBV29-1	few	CGSGTGGTDTRYF	TGCGGAAGCGGGACAGGGGGCACAGATACGCGGTATTTT
-	TRBJ2-4	TRBV15	few	CATSRVSGALAKNIQYF	TGTGCCACCAGCAGAGTTAGCGGAGCCCTAGCCAAAAACATTCAGTACTTC
-	TRBJ2-5	TRBV6-1	-	CASSTRLETQYF	TGTGCCAGCAGCACCCGTTTGGAGACCCAGTACTTC
-	TRBJ2-1	TRBV12-3/TRBV12-4	-	CASSPRARGAYEQFF	TGTGCCAGCAGCCCCCGCGCCAGAGGGGCCTACGAGCAGTTCTTC
-	TRBJ2-1	TRBV7-2	-	CASILDWGEQFF	TGTGCCAGCATCTTGGATTGGGGTGAGCAGTTCTTC
-	TRBJ2-5	TRBV2	-	CASSESKAPETQYF	TGTGCCAGCAGTGAATCTAAGGCGCCGGAGACCCAGTACTTC
-	TRBJ1-1	TRBV11-2	many	CASSLNRLEAFF	TGTGCCAGCAGCTTAAATCGACTTGAAGCTTTCTTT
-	TRBJ2-2	TRBV20-1	-	CSAFPLTVNTGELFF	TGCAGTGCTTTCCCCCTGACAGTGAACACCGGGGAGCTGTTTTTT
-	TRBJ2-5	TRBV5-1	few	CASSADVQETQYF	TGCGCCAGCAGCGCCGACGTCCAAGAGACCCAGTACTTC
-	TRBJ1-1	TRBV15	once	CATSGGTGQPEAFF	TGTGCCACCAGCGGGGGGACCGGGCAGCCTGAAGCTTTCTTT
-	TRBJ2-1	TRBV12-3/TRBV12-4	-	CASRPPHTDSNEQFF	TGTGCCAGCAGACCCCCGCATACAGACAGCAATGAGCAGTTCTTC
TRBD2	TRBJ2-1	TRBV11-2	-	CASSKLTSGGDEQFF	TGTGCCAGCAGCAAGTTGACTAGCGGTGGGGATGAGCAGTTCTTC
-	TRBJ2-7	TRBV7-9	-	CASSLGPVGYEQYF	TGTGCCAGCAGCTTAGGGCCGGTCGGCTACGAGCAGTACTTC